The 9 T cell receptor beta chains listed next were all sequenced from one sample in a study of CD8+CD57+ T cells in acquired aplastic anemia. The study profiled TCR beta VDJ and CDR3 using genomic DNA as template. Each CDR3 protein gets one entry after TCRdb re-called the reads with MiXCR. The sample contains 95,000 to 120,000 distinct CDR3 sequences, less than 65% of which appear only once. The sample comprised sorted CD4+, CD8+, or CD8+CD57+ T cells (not recorded which) from PBMCs. The receptors derive from a human donor in good health, serving as a control.

The chain recombines TRBV6-1 with TRBJ1-4, with D possibly being TRBD1 (6 bases). This CDR3 has 16 residues. Deletions cut 5 bases from V and 0 bases from J, with 13 bases between. Germline values: CDR1 MNHNS, CDR2 SASEGT. The DNA for the CDR3 is TGTGCCAGCAGTAAAGGACAGATAGCAACTAATGAAAAACTGTTTTTT. It is translated as CASSKGQIATNEKLFF.

This clonotype has a count of ten or more. The V gene is TRBV20-1, the J gene TRBJ1-2; D unresolved. The CDR3 covers 11 residues. From germline, CDR1 is DFQATT and CDR2 SNEGSKA (reference sequence). V was cut by 1 base and J by 5 bases, with 5 bases left in between. CDR3: CSARGTYGYTF. For the CDR3, the DNA is TGCAGTGCTAGAGGCACGTATGGCTACACCTTC.

With regard to this clonotype: Being one base from a much bigger clone, this may be a read error. The chain couples TRBV9 to TRBJ1-4; TRBD1 aligns across 7 bases. Germline V gene lookup returns CDR1 SGDLS and CDR2 YYNGEE. The CDR3 covers 15 residues. CDR3 DNA: TGTGCCTGCAGCTCCAGGACAGGAGATAATGAAAAACTGTTTTTT. Translated, it gives CACSSRTGDNEKLFF.

The sample holds many counts of this clonotype. V is TRBV6-4 and J is TRBJ2-1, with D perhaps matching TRBD1 (6 bases). Trimming stripped 8 bases from V and 5 bases from J, with 10 bases between. This CDR3 region has 12 residues. The V gene's germline CDR1 is MRHNA and CDR2 SNTAGT. CDR3 DNA sequence: TGTGCCAGCCGGGACACCGACAATGAGCAGTTCTTC. Its protein product is CASRDTDNEQFF.

This clonotype was seen once. This rearrangement joins TRBV2 to TRBJ2-5; D not resolved. V lost 6 bases and J lost 5, with 16 bases in between. CDR3 size: 14 residues. In germline, CDR1 is SNHLY, CDR2 FYNNEI. DNA of the CDR3: TGTGCCAGCAGGTCCAGACTGCCTGGGGAGACCCAGTACTTC. The encoded protein is CASRSRLPGETQYF.

The sample holds many counts of this clonotype. The V and J genes are TRBV6-1 and TRBJ2-7; D is undetermined. Germline V gene lookup returns CDR1 MNHNS and CDR2 SASEGT. The CDR3 runs to 13 residues. Deletions cut 2 bases from V and 5 bases from J, with 10 bases between. CDR3 loop: CASSEPRQDEQYF. In nucleotides, the CDR3 is TGTGCCAGCAGTGAACCCCGCCAGGACGAGCAGTACTTC.

This clonotype came up a few times. A junction end diverges from the germline sequence, so it may reflect a read error. V and J are TRBV2 and TRBJ2-2; 10 bases are shared with TRBD1. The CDR3 length is 10 residues. The germline CDR1 and CDR2 sequences are SNHLY and FYNNEI. DNA of the CDR3: TGTGCCAGCAGCGAGGGACAGGGGAGTTTT. It encodes CASSEGQGSF.

Note on this clonotype: A much larger clone is a single base away; this may be a read error. The V and J genes are TRBV27 and TRBJ2-1; D unclear. The CDR3 runs to 13 residues. Trimming removed 1 base at V and 10 bases at J, with 11 bases between. Per the germline V gene, CDR1 is MNHEY and CDR2 is SMNVEV (reference sequence). CDR3 nucleotide sequence: TGTGCCAGCAGTTTATATACCGGCTACGAGCAGTTCTTC. Residues: CASSLYTGYEQFF.

This clonotype was counted at least ten times. This sequence joins TRBV2 and TRBJ2-1; tentatively, D is TRBD1 (5 bases). V lost 10 bases and J 2 bases, leaving 15 bases between the germline ends. The CDR3 is 14 amino acids. The germline V gene has CDR1 SNHLY and CDR2 FYNNEI. CDR3 in amino acids: CAISILQAYNEQFF. CDR3 nucleotide sequence: TGTGCCATCTCGATCCTACAGGCCTACAATGAGCAGTTCTTC.